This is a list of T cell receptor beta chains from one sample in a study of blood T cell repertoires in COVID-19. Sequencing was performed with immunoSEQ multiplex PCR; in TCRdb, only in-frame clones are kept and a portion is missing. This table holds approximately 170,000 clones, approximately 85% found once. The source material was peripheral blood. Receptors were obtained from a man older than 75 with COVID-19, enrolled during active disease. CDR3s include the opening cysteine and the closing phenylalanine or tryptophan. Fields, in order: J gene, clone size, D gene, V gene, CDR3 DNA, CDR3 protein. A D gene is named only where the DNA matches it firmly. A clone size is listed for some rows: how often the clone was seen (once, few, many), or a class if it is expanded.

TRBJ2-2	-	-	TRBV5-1	TGCGCCAGCAGCACAGGGGGGGCCGGGCCCGGGGAGCTGTTTTTT	CASSTGGAGPGELFF
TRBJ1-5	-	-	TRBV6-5	TGTGCCAGCATCGAGACGGGAAATCAGCCCCAGCATTTT	CASIETGNQPQHF
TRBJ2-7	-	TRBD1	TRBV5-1	TGCGCCAGCAGCCCAAGGCAGGGGGCGTCCTACGAGCAGTACTTC	CASSPRQGASYEQYF
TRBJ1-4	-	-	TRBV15	TGTGCCACCAGCAGAGATCTGGTCGGTAATGAAAAACTGTTTTTT	CATSRDLVGNEKLFF
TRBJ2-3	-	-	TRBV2	TGTGCCAGCAGTGAGGGAGGCCGGCTCGGTGCTAGCACAGATACGCAGTATTTT	CASSEGGRLGASTDTQYF
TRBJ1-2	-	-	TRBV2	TGTGCCAGCAGTGAAGAAGTGACACCTTATGGCTACACCTTC	CASSEEVTPYGYTF
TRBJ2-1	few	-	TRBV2	TGTGCCAGCAGTGAATACAGGGGAGGTGAGCAGTTCTTC	CASSEYRGGEQFF
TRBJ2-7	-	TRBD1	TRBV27	TGTGCCAGCAGTTTAGCTCATACGACAGGGGCGCTTAGGTTCCGCCCCTACGAGCAGTACTTC	CASSLAHTTGALRFRPYEQYF
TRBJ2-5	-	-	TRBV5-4	TGTGCCAGCAGTTCTCCGGGACAAGAGACCCAGTACTTC	CASSSPGQETQYF
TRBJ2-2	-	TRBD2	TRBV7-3	TGTGCCAGCAGCCCCCTAGCGGGGGGTAACACCGGGGAGCTGTTTTTT	CASSPLAGGNTGELFF
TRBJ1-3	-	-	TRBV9	TGTGCCAGCAGCGTAGAAGGAGTTTCTGGAAACACCATATATTTT	CASSVEGVSGNTIYF
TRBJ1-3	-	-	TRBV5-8	TGTGCCAGCAGCTTGGGGAGGACCCCTGGAAGCACCATATATTTT	CASSLGRTPGSTIYF
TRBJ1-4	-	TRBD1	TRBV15	TGTGCCACCAGCTTTTCACCGGGACAGGGGGAAAAACTGTTTTTT	CATSFSPGQGEKLFF
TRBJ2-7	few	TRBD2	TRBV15	TGTGCCACCAGCAGAGAGCCTAGCGGTCCCTACGAGCAGTACTTC	CATSREPSGPYEQYF
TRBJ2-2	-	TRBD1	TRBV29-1	TGCAGCGTATCCGGGACAGGGAGCACCGGGGAGCTGTTTTTT	CSVSGTGSTGELFF
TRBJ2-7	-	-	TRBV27	TGTGCCAGCAGCCTGGGAGCACACTACGAGCAGTACTTC	CASSLGAHYEQYF
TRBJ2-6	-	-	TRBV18	TGTGCCAGCTCACCGCGCTCTGGGGCCAACGTCCTGACTTTC	CASSPRSGANVLTF
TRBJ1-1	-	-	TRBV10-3	TGTGCCATCAGGAGATATCAGGATAACACTGAAGCTTTCTTT	CAIRRYQDNTEAFF
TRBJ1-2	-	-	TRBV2	TGTGCCAGCAGTGTGAAAGAGACTTATGGCTACACCTTC	CASSVKETYGYTF
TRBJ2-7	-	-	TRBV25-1	TGTGCCAGCAGTGACCCCGGACAGTCGCCCTACGAGCAGTACTTC	CASSDPGQSPYEQYF
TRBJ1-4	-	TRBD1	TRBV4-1	TGCGCCAGCAGCGCAGGGGGCTGGAATGAAAAACTGTTTTTT	CASSAGGWNEKLFF
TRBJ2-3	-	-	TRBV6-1	TGTGCCAGCAGTGAGACAGGTAGCACAGATACGCAGTATTTT	CASSETGSTDTQYF
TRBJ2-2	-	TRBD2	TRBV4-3	TGCGCCAGCAGCCAATGGGGGGGTACGGACACCGGGGAGCTGTTTTTT	CASSQWGGTDTGELFF
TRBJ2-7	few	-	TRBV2	TGTGCCAGCAGTGAGTTGGCCGAGCAGTACTTC	CASSELAEQYF
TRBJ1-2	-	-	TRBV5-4	TGTGCCAGCAGCTTGAGGTCAGGGTTTGACTATGGCTACACCTTC	CASSLRSGFDYGYTF
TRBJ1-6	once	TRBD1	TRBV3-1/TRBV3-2	TGTGCCAGCAGCCAAGGGCCTCCGGGACAGGGGGCCGGGAATTCACCCCTCCACTTT	CASSQGPPGQGAGNSPLHF
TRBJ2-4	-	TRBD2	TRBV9	TGTGCCAGCAGCGTAGGACTAGCAAACATTCAGTACTTC	CASSVGLANIQYF
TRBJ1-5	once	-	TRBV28	TGTGCCAGCAGTTTAATAGGGGCCGCGGATCAGCCCCAGCATTTT	CASSLIGAADQPQHF
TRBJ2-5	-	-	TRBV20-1	TGCAGTGCTTCTCAAGAGACCCAGTACTTC	CSASQETQYF
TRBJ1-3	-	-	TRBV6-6	TGTGCCAGCAGTTCTCAGGGATTGGACACCATATATTTT	CASSSQGLDTIYF
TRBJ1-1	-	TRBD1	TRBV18	TGTGCCAGCTCACCGCGGACAGGGAGCTTCGGGGACACTGAAGCTTTCTTT	CASSPRTGSFGDTEAFF
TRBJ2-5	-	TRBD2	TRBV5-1	TGCGCCCGCAGCTTGGGGGCTGCGGGGGGGCGAAGACAAGAGACCCAGTACTTC	CARSLGAAGGRRQETQYF
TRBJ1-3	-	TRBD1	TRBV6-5	TGTGCCAGCAGTTACCGGACAGGGGGAAACACCATATATTTT	CASSYRTGGNTIYF
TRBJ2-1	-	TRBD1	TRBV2	TGTGCCAGCAGTGATGGGACAGGCTCCTACAATGAGCAGTTCTTC	CASSDGTGSYNEQFF
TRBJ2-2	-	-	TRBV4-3	TGCGCCAGCAGCCAAGATCGGAACAGGGTGGGCGGGGAGCTGTTTTTT	CASSQDRNRVGGELFF
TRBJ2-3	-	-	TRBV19	TGTGCCAGTAGTACTAGCCCTAGCACAGATACGCAGTATTTT	CASSTSPSTDTQYF
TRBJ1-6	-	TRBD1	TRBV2	TGTGCCAGCAGTGCTCCGGGACAGCGGGTCGGTTCACCCCTCCACTTT	CASSAPGQRVGSPLHF